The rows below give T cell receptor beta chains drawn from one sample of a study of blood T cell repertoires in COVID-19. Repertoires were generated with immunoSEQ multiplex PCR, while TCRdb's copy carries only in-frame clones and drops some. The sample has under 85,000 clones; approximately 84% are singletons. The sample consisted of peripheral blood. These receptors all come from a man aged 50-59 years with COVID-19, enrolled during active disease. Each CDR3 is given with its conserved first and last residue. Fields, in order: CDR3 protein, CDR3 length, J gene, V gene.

CDR3: CASSPNTGGGLGYTF
length: 15
J: TRBJ1-2
V: TRBV9

CDR3: CASSIGRLAGGADTQYF
length: 17
J: TRBJ2-3
V: TRBV19

CDR3: CASSKEGNYGYTF
length: 13
J: TRBJ1-2
V: TRBV6-5

CDR3: CASSYPGGINTGELFF
length: 16
J: TRBJ2-2
V: TRBV6-5

CDR3: CASSAGEGQPQHF
length: 13
J: TRBJ1-5
V: TRBV6-4

CDR3: CASSQDTSYEQYF
length: 13
J: TRBJ2-7
V: TRBV4-2

CDR3: CASSPQGLAATDTQYF
length: 16
J: TRBJ2-3
V: TRBV7-2

CDR3: CASSQKRGTGDYEQYF
length: 16
J: TRBJ2-7
V: TRBV14

CDR3: CSVGERGGNQPQHF
length: 14
J: TRBJ1-5
V: TRBV29-1

CDR3: CASSIREGAATNEKLFF
length: 17
J: TRBJ1-4
V: TRBV19

CDR3: CASRGGLEAFF
length: 11
J: TRBJ1-1
V: TRBV12-3/TRBV12-4

CDR3: CASSSSGRGGAPPQFF
length: 16
J: TRBJ2-1
V: TRBV11-2

CDR3: CASSRTGGGESEAFF
length: 15
J: TRBJ1-1
V: TRBV18

CDR3: CASSYSGQGGSYEQYF
length: 16
J: TRBJ2-7
V: TRBV6-5

CDR3: CASSLEGAGPQHF
length: 13
J: TRBJ1-5
V: TRBV5-6

CDR3: CASSESGGPAYTQYF
length: 15
J: TRBJ2-3
V: TRBV2

CDR3: CASSLTLAGGNNEQFF
length: 16
J: TRBJ2-1
V: TRBV4-2

CDR3: CASSPGGRLSTSTDTQYF
length: 18
J: TRBJ2-3
V: TRBV6-6

CDR3: CASSDGQGQTQYF
length: 13
J: TRBJ2-5
V: TRBV6-1

CDR3: CASSGHRGSYEQYF
length: 14
J: TRBJ2-7
V: TRBV21-1

CDR3: CASSFPDYGYTF
length: 12
J: TRBJ1-2
V: TRBV28

CDR3: CASTLTGMNTEAFF
length: 14
J: TRBJ1-1
V: TRBV19

CDR3: CASKFWGGSEQYF
length: 13
J: TRBJ2-7
V: TRBV5-6

CDR3: CASSDSDNPYGYTF
length: 14
J: TRBJ1-2
V: TRBV6-5

CDR3: CASSSTGWTNEKLFF
length: 15
J: TRBJ1-4
V: TRBV27

CDR3: CASSAPLGGIYNEQFF
length: 16
J: TRBJ2-1
V: TRBV10-1

CDR3: CASSRRDISYEQYF
length: 14
J: TRBJ2-7
V: TRBV7-9

CDR3: CSVTGGNTEAFF
length: 12
J: TRBJ1-1
V: TRBV29-1

CDR3: CASSLGTGAEKLFF
length: 14
J: TRBJ1-4
V: TRBV11-2

CDR3: CASSSWGLANYGYTF
length: 15
J: TRBJ1-2
V: TRBV5-6

CDR3: CASSVGGSPLHF
length: 12
J: TRBJ1-6
V: TRBV9

CDR3: CASSPLVGTSGTGELFF
length: 17
J: TRBJ2-2
V: TRBV7-3

CDR3: CASSPTGNYGYTF
length: 13
J: TRBJ1-2
V: TRBV18

CDR3: CASIEIGDYYNEQFF
length: 15
J: TRBJ2-1
V: TRBV5-5

CDR3: CASGTSGDETQYF
length: 13
J: TRBJ2-5
V: TRBV27